The present T cell receptor beta chain was sequenced within a study of blood T cell repertoires in COVID-19. Overall study: The analysed material was cDNA or gDNA that came from T cells, B-cell-depleted T cells, or PBMCs.

V lost 5 bases to trimming and J lost 8 bases, with 18 bases between them. The CDR3 is made up of 15 amino acids. Germline CDR1 reads SGHTA; CDR2 reads FQGNSA. As handled by the study authors: Using reference gene primer amplification, nucleated cell counts were estimated. Method: immunoSEQ multiplex PCR; TCRdb's copy keeps in-frame clones and lacks some. D and trimming come from the DNA, and the V and J calls and clone size come from that table. The sample lists hundreds of thousands of clones, around 87% occurring once. Each participant's cohort was designated according to participant-reported clinical history.

The chain uses TRBV7-2 and TRBJ1-4, with D maybe TRBD1 (6 bases). This TCR was recovered from a man under 40 who had recovered from COVID-19. Sequencing used PBMCs or T cells enriched from blood (not recorded which). CDR3 residues: CASSGLQGLGEKLFF. Here the CDR3 DNA reads TGTGCCAGCAGCGGGTTACAGGGTCTTGGGGAAAAACTGTTTTTT.